The 14 T cell receptor beta chains given below trace back to one sample, sequenced in a study of OX40 agonist ivuxolimab in advanced cancers. Repertoires were generated with immunoSEQ multiplex PCR, while TCRdb's copy carries only in-frame clones and drops some. The sample yields some 74,000 clones, 90% seen once. The source material was CD4+ or CD8+ T cells sorted from blood, sampled in a trial of the OX40 agonist ivuxolimab. All receptors come from an adult with an advanced solid tumor such as melanoma, head and neck, liver or kidney cancer.

V is TRBV5-4 and J is TRBJ1-6, with D possibly matching TRBD1 (5 bases). Deletions cut 0 bases from V and 0 bases from J, with 10 bases between. Looked up from germline, CDR1 is SGHNT and CDR2 is YYREEE (reference sequence). CDR3 length: 17 residues. The CDR3 region is CASSLARGSSYNSPLHF. CDR3 DNA sequence: TGTGCCAGCAGCTTGGCTCGGGGGAGCTCCTATAATTCACCCCTCCACTTT.

The chain recombines TRBV6-1 with TRBJ1-4, with 8 positions matching TRBD1. The CDR3 sequence is 14 residues long. CDR1 and CDR2 (germline): MNHNS, SASEGT. Trimming removed 6 bases from V and 3 bases from J; junction bases left unmatched: 3. This chain's CDR3 is CASRGGQANEKLFF. The CDR3 coding sequence is TGTGCCAGCAGAGGGGGACAGGCTAATGAAAAACTGTTTTTT.

The chain combines TRBV19 with TRBJ2-7; perhaps TRBD1 as D (6 bases). CDR1 is LNHDA, CDR2 SQIVND, per germline (reference sequence). The CDR3 has 14 amino acids. Trimming removed 2 bases at V and 2 bases at J, with 10 bases between. For the CDR3, the DNA is TGTGCCAGTAGTATAACAGGGAACCCCTACGAGCAGTACTTC. Amino acid sequence: CASSITGNPYEQYF.

The chain uses TRBV25-1 and TRBJ1-2; D is uncertain. The CDR3 covers 13 residues. V shed 3 bases and J shed 4 bases, with 9 bases lying between them. CDR1 and CDR2 (germline): MGHDK, SYGVNS. CDR3 sequence: CASSDWLFYGYTF. CDR3 bases: TGTGCCAGCAGTGATTGGCTGTTCTATGGCTACACCTTC.

The chain carries TRBV28 and TRBJ2-7, with 12 bases aligning to TRBD1. The CDR3 sequence is 17 residues long. V lost 4 bases, J lost 2 bases, and 9 bases stayed unmatched. The V gene's germline CDR1 is MDHEN and CDR2 SYDVKM. This chain's CDR3 is CASSSYKGDRGPYEQYV. CDR3 DNA sequence: TGTGCCAGCAGTTCTTATAAGGGGGACAGGGGGCCCTACGAGCAGTACGTC.

V and J are TRBV2 and TRBJ2-3, with no clear D. Germline loops: CDR1 SNHLY, CDR2 FYNNEI. V was shortened by 6 bases and J by 2 bases, with 6 bases between the two germline ends. The CDR3 covers 12 residues. The CDR3 DNA reads TGTGCCAGCAGAACATACACAGATACGCAGTATTTT. This translates into CASRTYTDTQYF.

The chain combines TRBV19 with TRBJ2-3; no reliable D call. This CDR3 contains 11 residues. Germline CDR1 and CDR2: LNHDA and SQIVND (reference sequence). With 5 bases removed from V and 7 bases from J, the gap between germline ends came to 7 bases. The CDR3 region has the DNA TGTGCCAGTAGTTTCTTTCATACGCAGTATTTT. Translating gives CASSFFHTQYF.

V usage is TRBV21-1 and J usage is TRBJ2-7; TRBD1 was called by the table and not checked on the DNA. TRBV21-1 is a pseudogene. The CDR3 is 16 amino acids. The CDR3 reads CASSTRGQWDYGEQYF. The CDR3 nucleotides are TGTGCCAGCAGCACACGGGGACAGTGGGATTACGGCGAGCAGTACTTC.

The chain employs TRBV10-2 and TRBJ1-1; D remains ambiguous. This CDR3 comprises 13 residues. Germline assignment: CDR1 WSHSY and CDR2 SAAADI. Trimming stripped 5 bases from V and 4 bases from J, with 11 bases between. The CDR3 DNA reads as TGCGCCAGCAGTTTAAGGGAGGGCACTGAAGCTTTCTTT. Translated, it gives CASSLREGTEAFF.

Here the CDR3 DNA reads TGTGCCAGCAGCCGACGGGCGGGAGGCGAGCAGTACTTC. Residues: CASSRRAGGEQYF. The chain is built from TRBV9 and TRBJ2-7; 8 positions agree with TRBD2. Germline V CDR1 and CDR2: SGDLS, YYNGEE. J was trimmed by 6 bases and V by 4 bases; bases with no gene match: 6. The CDR3 has 13 residues.

The chain uses TRBV29-1 and TRBJ2-2; tentatively, D is TRBD1 or TRBD2 (5 bases each). CDR1 and CDR2 (germline): SQVTM, ANQGSEA. The CDR3 runs 16 residues. V was pared by 6 bases and J by 4 bases, with 21 bases between. CDR3 sequence: CSVRQGDVTITGELFF. In DNA, the CDR3 is TGCAGCGTAAGACAAGGGGACGTTACTATCACCGGGGAGCTGTTTTTT.

This clone was detected only a few times. The junction departs from germline at one end; a sequencing error may be responsible. This chain links TRBV19 with TRBJ1-1; 9 bases match TRBD1. The CDR3 sequence is 15 residues long. In germline, CDR1 is LNHDA, CDR2 SQIVND (reference sequence). The CDR3 DNA is TGTGCCAGTAGTAGGGGCGGGACAGGGAACCCTGAAGCTTTCTTT. Translated, it gives CASSRGGTGNPEAFF. Full variable domain (rest looked up from reference TRBV19 and TRBJ1-1): DGGITQSPKYLFRKEGQNVTLSCEQNLNHDAMYWYRQDPGQGLRLIYYSQIVNDFQKGDIAEGYSVSREKKESFPLTVTSAQKNPTAFYLCASSRGGTGNPEAFFGQGTRLTVV.

This clone was seen just once. The chain couples TRBV6-5 to TRBJ1-5; D gene uncertain. V shed 6 bases and J shed 7 bases, with 10 bases lying between them. Looked up from germline, CDR1 is MNHEY and CDR2 is SVGAGI. There are 12 residues in the CDR3. Here the CDR3 reads CASSNPPQPQHF. DNA for the CDR3: TGTGCCAGCAGCAACCCCCCCCAGCCCCAGCATTTT.

The chain is built from TRBV6-6 and TRBJ2-2, with 9 positions matching TRBD1. The CDR3 covers 15 residues. Germline values: CDR1 MNHNY, CDR2 SVGAGI (reference sequence). Losses at the gene ends were 5 bases for V and 3 bases for J; bases not matched to a gene: 4. This CDR3 is CASSERDRDTGELFF. The CDR3 DNA reads as TGTGCCAGCAGTGAGCGGGACAGGGACACCGGGGAGCTGTTTTTT.